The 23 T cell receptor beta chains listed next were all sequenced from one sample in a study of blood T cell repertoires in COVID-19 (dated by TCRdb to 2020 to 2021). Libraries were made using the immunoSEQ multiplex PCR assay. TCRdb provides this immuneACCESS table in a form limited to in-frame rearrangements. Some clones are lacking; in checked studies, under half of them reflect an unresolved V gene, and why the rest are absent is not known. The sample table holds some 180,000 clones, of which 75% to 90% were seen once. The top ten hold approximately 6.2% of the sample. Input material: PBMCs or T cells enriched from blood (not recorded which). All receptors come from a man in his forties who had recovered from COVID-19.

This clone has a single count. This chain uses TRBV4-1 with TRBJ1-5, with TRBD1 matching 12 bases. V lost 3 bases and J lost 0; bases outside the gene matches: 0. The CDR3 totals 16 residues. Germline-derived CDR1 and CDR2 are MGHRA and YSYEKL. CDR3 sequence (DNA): TGCGCCAGCAGCCAGGGACAGGGGGCTAGCAATCAGCCCCAGCATTTT. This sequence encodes CASSQGQGASNQPQHF.

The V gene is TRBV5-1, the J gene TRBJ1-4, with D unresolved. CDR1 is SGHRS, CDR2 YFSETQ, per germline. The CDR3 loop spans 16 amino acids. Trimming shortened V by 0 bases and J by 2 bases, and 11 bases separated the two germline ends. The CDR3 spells CASSLDPGGTNEKLFF. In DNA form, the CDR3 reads TGCGCCAGCAGCTTGGATCCGGGAGGGACTAATGAAAAACTGTTTTTT.

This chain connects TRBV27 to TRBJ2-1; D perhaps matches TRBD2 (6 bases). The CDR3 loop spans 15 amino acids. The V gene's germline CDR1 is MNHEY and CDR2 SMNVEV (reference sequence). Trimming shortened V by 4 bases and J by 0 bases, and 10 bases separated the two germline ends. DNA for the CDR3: TGTGCCAGCAGTTCTTTAGCGGACTCCTACAATGAGCAGTTCTTC. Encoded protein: CASSSLADSYNEQFF.

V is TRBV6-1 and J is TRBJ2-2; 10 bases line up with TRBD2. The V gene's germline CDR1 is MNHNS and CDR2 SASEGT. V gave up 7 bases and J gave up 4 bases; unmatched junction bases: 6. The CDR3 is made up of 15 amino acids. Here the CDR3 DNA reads TGTGCCAGCAAGAGCGGGGGGGCGGGCACCGGGGAGCTGTTTTTT. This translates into CASKSGGAGTGELFF.

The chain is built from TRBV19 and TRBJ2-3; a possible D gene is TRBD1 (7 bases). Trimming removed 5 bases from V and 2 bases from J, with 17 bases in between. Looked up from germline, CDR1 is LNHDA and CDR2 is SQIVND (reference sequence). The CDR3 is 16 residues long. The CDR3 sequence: CASSSRSGGITDTQYF. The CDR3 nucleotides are TGTGCCAGTAGTTCTAGATCAGGGGGGATCACAGATACGCAGTATTTT.

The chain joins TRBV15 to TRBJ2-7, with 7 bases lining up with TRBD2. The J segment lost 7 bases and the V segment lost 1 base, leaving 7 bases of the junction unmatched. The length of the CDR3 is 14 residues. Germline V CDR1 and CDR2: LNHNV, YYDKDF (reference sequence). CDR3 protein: CATSRVGHSGEQYF. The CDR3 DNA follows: TGTGCCACCAGCAGAGTCGGGCATAGCGGGGAGCAGTACTTC.

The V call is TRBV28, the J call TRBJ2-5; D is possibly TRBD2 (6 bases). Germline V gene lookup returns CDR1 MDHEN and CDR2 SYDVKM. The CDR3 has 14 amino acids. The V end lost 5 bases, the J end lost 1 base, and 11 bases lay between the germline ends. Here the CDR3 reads CASSGLAAQETQYF. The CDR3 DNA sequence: TGTGCCAGCAGTGGGTTAGCGGCCCAAGAGACCCAGTACTTC. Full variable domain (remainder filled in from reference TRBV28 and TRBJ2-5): DVKVTQSSRYLVKRTGEKVFLECVQDMDHENMFWYRQDPGLGLRLIYFSYDVKMKEKGDIPEGYSVSREKKERFSLILESASTNQTSMYLCASSGLAAQETQYFGPGTRLLVL.

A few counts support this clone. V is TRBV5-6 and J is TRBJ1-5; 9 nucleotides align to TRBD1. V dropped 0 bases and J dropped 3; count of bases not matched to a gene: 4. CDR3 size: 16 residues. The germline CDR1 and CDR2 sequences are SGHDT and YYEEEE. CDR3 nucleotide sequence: TGTGCCAGCAGCTTGGGACAGGGGGTAAACAATCAGCCCCAGCATTTT. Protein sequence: CASSLGQGVNNQPQHF.

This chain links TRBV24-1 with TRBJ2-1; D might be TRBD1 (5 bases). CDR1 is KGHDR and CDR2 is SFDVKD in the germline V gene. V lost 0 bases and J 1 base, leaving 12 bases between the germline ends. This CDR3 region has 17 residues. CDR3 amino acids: CATSDLGQGQSYNEQFF. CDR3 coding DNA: TGTGCCACCAGTGATTTGGGGCAGGGTCAATCCTACAATGAGCAGTTCTTC.

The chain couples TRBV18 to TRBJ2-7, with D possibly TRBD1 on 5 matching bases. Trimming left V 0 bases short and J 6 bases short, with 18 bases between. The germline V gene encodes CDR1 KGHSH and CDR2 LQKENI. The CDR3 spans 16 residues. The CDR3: CASSPPTRAPPAEQYF. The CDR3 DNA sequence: TGTGCCAGCTCACCACCAACCAGGGCACCTCCTGCCGAGCAGTACTTC.

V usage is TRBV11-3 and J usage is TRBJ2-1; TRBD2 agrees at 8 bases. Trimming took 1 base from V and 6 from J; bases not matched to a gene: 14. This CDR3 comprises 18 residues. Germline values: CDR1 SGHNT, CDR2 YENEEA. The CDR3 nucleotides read TGTGCCAGCAGCTTAGGCGTTCTCGGGGGGGCCTCTGGCAATGAGCAGTTCTTC. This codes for CASSLGVLGGASGNEQFF.

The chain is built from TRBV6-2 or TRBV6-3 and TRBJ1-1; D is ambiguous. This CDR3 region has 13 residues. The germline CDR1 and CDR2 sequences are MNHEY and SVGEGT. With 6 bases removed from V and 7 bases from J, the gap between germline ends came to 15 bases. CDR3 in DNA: TGTGCCAGCAGCACACCCAAATCCTTTGAAGCTTTCTTT. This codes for CASSTPKSFEAFF.

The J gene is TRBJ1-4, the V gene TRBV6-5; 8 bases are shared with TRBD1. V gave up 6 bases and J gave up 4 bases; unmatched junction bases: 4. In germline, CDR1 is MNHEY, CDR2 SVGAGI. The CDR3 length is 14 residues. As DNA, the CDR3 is TGTGCCAGCAGCCGACAGGGGCTTAATGAAAAACTGTTTTTT. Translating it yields CASSRQGLNEKLFF.

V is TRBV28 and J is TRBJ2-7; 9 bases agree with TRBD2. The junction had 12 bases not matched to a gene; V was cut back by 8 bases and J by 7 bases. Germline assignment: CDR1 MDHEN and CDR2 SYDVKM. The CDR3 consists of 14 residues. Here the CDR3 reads CASALAGRTGEQYF. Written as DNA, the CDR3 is TGTGCCAGCGCCCTAGCGGGAAGGACGGGGGAGCAGTACTTC.

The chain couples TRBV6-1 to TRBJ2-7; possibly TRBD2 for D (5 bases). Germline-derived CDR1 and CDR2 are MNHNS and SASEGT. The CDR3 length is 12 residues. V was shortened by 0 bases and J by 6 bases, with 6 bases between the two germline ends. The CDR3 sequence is CASSEAGIEQYF. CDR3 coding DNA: TGTGCCAGCAGTGAAGCCGGGATCGAGCAGTACTTC.

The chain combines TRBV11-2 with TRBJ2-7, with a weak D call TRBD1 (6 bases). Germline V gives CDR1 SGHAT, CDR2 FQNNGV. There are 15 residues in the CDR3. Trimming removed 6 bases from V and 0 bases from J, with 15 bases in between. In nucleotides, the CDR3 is TGTGCCAGCAGTGAGTGGACAGAGAGCTCCTACGAGCAGTACTTC. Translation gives CASSEWTESSYEQYF.

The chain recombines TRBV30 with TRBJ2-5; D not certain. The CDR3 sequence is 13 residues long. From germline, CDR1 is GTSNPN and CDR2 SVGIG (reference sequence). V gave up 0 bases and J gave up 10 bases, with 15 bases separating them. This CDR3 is CAWSVSRRLGQYF. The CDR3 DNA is TGTGCCTGGAGTGTAAGCCGGCGGCTCGGCCAGTACTTC.

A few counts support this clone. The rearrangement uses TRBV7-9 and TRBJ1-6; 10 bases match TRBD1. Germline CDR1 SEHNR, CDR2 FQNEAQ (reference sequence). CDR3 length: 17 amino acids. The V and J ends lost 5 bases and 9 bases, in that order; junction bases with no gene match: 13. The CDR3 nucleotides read TGTGCCAGCAGCCTGACGACAGGGGGCTTGATGGGTTCACCCCTCCACTTT. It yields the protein CASSLTTGGLMGSPLHF.

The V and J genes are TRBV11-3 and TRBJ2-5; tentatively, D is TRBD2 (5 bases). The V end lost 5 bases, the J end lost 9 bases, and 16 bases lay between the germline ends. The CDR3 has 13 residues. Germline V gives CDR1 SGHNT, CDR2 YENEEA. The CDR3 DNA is TGTGCCAGCAGCCTTTCCCGGGGAAGGGCCCAGTACTTC. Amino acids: CASSLSRGRAQYF.

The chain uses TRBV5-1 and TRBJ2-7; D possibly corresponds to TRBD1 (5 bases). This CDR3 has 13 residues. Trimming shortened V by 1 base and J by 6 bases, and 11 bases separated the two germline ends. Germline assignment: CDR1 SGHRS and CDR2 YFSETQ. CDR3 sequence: CASSLHRLSEQYF. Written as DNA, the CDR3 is TGCGCCAGCAGCTTGCACAGGCTGTCCGAGCAGTACTTC.

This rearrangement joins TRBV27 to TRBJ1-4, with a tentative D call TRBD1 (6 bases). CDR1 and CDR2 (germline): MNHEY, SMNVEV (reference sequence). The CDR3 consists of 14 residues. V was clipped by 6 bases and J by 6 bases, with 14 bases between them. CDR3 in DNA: TGTGCCAGCAGGAAACAGGGCATCGATGAAAAACTGTTTTTT. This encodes CASRKQGIDEKLFF.

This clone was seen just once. CDR3 residues: CASSLPGLAGGYADTQYF. CDR3 DNA: TGCGCCAGCAGCCTACCGGGACTAGCGGGAGGGTACGCAGATACGCAGTATTTT. The V and J genes are TRBV5-1 and TRBJ2-3; 16 positions agree with TRBD2. Looked up from germline, CDR1 is SGHRS and CDR2 is YFSETQ. The V gene end was trimmed by 4 bases and the J gene end by 4 bases; junction bases not matched to a gene: 9. The CDR3 loop spans 18 amino acids. Drawing the rest from reference TRBV5-1 and TRBJ2-3, the complete variable domain is KAGVTQTPRYLIKTRGQQVTLSCSPISGHRSVSWYQQTPGQGLQFLFEYFSETQRNKGNFPGRFSGRQFSNSRSEMNVSTLELGDSALYLCASSLPGLAGGYADTQYFGPGTRLTVL.

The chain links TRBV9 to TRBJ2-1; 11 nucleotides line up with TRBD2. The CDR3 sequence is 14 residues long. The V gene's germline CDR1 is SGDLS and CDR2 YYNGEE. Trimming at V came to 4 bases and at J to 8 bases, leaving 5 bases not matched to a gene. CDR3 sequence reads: CASSLMGLADEQFF. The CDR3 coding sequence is TGTGCCAGCAGCCTAATGGGACTAGCGGATGAGCAGTTCTTC.